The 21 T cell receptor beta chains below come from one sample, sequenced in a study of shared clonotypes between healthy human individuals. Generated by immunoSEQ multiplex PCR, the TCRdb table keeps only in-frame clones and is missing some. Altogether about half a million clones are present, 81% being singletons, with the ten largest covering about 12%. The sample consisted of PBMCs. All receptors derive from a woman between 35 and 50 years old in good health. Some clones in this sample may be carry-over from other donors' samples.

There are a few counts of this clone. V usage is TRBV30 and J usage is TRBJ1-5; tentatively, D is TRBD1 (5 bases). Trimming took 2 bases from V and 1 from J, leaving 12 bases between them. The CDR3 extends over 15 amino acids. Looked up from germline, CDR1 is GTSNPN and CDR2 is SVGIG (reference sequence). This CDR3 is CAWSSKGWSNQPQHF. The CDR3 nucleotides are TGTGCCTGGAGTTCCAAGGGGTGGAGCAATCAGCCCCAGCATTTT.

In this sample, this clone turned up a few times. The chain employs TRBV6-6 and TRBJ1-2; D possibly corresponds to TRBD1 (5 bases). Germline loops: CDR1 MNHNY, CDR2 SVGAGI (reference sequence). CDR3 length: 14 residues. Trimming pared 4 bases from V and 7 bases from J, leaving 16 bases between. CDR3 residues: CASSWDPAGSGYTF. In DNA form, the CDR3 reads TGTGCCAGCAGTTGGGACCCGGCAGGGTCTGGCTACACCTTC.

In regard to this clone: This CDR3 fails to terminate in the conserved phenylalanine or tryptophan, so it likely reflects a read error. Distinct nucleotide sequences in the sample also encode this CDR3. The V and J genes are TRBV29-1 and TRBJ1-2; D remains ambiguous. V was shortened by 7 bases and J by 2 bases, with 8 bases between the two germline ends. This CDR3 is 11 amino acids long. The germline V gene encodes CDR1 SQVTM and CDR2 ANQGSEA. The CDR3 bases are TGCAGCGAGTCCTCAAACTATGGCTACACCTCA. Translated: CSESSNYGYTS.

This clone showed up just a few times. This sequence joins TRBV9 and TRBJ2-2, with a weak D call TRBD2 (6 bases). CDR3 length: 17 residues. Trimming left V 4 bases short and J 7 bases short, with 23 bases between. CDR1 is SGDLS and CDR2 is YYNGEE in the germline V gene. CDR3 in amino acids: CASSSSGGTSLGGELFF. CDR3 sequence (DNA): TGTGCCAGCAGCTCCTCTGGAGGGACTTCCCTTGGCGGGGAGCTGTTTTTT. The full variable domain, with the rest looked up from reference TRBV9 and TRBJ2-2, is DSGVTQTPKHLITATGQRVTLRCSPRSGDLSVYWYQQSLDQGLQFLIQYYNGEERAKGNILERFSAQQFPDLHSELNLSSLELGDSALYFCASSSSGGTSLGGELFFGEGSRLTVL.

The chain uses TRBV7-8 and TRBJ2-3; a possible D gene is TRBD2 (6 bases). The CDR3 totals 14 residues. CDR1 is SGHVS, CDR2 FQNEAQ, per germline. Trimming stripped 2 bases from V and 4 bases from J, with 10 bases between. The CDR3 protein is CASSLTGESDTQYF. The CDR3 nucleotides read TGTGCCAGCAGCTTAACGGGAGAATCAGATACGCAGTATTTT.

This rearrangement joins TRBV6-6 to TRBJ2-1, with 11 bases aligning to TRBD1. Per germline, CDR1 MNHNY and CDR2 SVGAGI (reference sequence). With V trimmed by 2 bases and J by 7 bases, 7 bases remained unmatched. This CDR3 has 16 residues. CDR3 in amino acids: CASSYGGQGARNEQFF. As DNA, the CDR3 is TGTGCCAGCAGTTACGGCGGACAGGGGGCGCGGAATGAGCAGTTCTTC.

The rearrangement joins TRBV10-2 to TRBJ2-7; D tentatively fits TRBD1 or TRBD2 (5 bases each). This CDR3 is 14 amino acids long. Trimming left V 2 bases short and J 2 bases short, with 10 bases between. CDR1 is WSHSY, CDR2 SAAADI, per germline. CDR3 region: CASSEGTVTYEQYF. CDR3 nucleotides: TGCGCCAGCAGTGAGGGGACGGTGACCTACGAGCAGTACTTC.

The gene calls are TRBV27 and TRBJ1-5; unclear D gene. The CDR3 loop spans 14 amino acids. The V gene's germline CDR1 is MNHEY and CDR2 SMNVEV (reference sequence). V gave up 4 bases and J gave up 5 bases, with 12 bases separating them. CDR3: CASSSDRGYQPQHF. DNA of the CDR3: TGTGCCAGCAGTTCCGATAGAGGGTATCAGCCCCAGCATTTT.

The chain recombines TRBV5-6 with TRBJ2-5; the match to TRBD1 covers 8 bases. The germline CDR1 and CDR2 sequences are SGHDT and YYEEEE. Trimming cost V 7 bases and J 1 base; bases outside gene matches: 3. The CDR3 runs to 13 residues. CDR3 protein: CASVTGGQETQYF. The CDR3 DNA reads TGTGCCAGCGTAACAGGGGGCCAAGAGACCCAGTACTTC.

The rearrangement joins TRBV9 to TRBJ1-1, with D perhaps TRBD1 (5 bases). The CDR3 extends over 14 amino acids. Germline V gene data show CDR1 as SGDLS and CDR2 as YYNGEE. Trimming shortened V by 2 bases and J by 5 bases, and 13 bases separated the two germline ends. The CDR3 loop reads CASSVTSGGTEAFF. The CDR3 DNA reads TGTGCCAGCAGCGTCACTTCGGGGGGTACTGAAGCTTTCTTT.

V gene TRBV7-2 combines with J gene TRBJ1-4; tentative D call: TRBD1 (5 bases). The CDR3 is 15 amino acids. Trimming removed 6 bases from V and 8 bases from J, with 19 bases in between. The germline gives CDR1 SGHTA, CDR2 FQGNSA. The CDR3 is CASRARDDMPEKLFF. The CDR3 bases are TGTGCCAGCAGAGCGCGGGACGACATGCCAGAAAAACTGTTTTTT.

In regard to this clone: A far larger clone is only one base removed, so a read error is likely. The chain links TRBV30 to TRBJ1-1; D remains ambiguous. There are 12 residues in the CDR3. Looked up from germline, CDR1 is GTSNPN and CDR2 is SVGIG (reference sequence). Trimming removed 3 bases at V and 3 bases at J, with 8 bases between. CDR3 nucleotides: TGTGCCTGGAGATCAGAGGACACTGAAGCTTTCTTT. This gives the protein CAWRSEDTEAFF.

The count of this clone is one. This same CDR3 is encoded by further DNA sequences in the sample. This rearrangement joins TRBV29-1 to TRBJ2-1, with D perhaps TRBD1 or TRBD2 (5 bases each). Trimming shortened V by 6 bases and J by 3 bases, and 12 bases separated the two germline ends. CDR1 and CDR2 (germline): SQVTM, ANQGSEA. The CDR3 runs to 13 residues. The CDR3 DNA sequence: TGCAGCGTCGGGACCAGCGGCTACAATGAGCAGTTCTTC. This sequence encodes CSVGTSGYNEQFF.

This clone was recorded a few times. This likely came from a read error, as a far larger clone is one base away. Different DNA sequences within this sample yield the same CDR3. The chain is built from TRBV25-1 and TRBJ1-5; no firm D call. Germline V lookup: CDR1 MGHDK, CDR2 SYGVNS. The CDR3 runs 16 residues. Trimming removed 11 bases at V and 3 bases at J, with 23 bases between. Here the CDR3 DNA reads TGTGCCCGGACGTCATCCGGTGGAATCGACAATCAGCCCCAGCATTTT. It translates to CARTSSGGIDNQPQHF. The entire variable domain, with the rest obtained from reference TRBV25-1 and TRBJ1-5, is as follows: EADIYQTPRYLVIGTGKKITLECSQTMGHDKMYWYQQDPGMELHLIHYSYGVNSTEKGDLSSESTVSRIRTEHFPLTLESARPSHTSQYLCARTSSGGIDNQPQHFGDGTRLSIL.

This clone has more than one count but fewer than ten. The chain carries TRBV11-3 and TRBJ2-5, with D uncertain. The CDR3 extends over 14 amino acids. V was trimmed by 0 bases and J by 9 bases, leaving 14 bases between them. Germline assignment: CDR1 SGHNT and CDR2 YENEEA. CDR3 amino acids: CASSLDVNSAAQYF. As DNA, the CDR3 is TGTGCCAGCAGCTTAGATGTGAACTCTGCGGCCCAGTACTTC.

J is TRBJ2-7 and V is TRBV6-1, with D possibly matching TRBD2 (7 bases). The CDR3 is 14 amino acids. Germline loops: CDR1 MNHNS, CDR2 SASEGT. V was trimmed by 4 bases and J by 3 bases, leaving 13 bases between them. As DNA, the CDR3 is TGTGCCAGCAGTGGACAGGCGGGAGACTACGAGCAGTACTTC. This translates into CASSGQAGDYEQYF.

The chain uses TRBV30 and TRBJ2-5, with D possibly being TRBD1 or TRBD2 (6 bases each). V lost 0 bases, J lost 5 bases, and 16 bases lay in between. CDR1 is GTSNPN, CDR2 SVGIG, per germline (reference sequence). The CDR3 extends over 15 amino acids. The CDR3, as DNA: TGTGCCTGGAGTGTACAAGGGGGGAGTTGGGAGACCCAGTACTTC. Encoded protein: CAWSVQGGSWETQYF.

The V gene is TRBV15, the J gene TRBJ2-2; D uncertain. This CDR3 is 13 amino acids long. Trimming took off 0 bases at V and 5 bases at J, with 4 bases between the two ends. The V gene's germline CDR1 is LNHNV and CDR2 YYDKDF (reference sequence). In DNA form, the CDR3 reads TGTGCCACCAGCAGAGATCCGACCGGGGAGCTGTTTTTT. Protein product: CATSRDPTGELFF.

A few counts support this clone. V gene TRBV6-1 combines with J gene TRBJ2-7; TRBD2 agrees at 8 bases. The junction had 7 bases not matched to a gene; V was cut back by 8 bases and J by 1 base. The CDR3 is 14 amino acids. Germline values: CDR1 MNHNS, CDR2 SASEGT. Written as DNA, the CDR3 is TGTGCCAGCCAACGGGGGGGGAGGTCCTACGAGCAGTACTTC. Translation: CASQRGGRSYEQYF.

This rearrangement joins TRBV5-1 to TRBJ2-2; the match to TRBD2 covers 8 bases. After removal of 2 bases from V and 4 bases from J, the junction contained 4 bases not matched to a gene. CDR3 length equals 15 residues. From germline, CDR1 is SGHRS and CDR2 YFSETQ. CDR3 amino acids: CASSFGLAGTGELFF. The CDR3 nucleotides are TGCGCCAGCAGCTTCGGGCTAGCGGGCACCGGGGAGCTGTTTTTT. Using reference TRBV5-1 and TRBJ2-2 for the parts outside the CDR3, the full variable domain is KAGVTQTPRYLIKTRGQQVTLSCSPISGHRSVSWYQQTPGQGLQFLFEYFSETQRNKGNFPGRFSGRQFSNSRSEMNVSTLELGDSALYLCASSFGLAGTGELFFGEGSRLTVL.

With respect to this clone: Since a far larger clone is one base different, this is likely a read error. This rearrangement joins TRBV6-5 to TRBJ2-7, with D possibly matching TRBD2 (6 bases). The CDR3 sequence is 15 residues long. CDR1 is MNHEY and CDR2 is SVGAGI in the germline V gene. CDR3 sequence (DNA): TGTGCCAGCAGGACCTCGGGAGATCAATTTTACGGGCAGTACTTC. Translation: CASRTSGDQFYGQYF.